The sequence of this T cell receptor (beta chain) was determined in a study of CD4+ T cells in melanoma. Note on this clone: Its specificity is not known.

V lost 0 bases, J lost 6 bases, and 7 bases stayed unmatched. CDR3 size: 16 residues. Per germline, CDR1 LGHNA and CDR2 YNFKEQ. Study-wide results and limits: Reportedly, melanoma neoantigen-specific CD4+ T cells showed varied differentiation states. CD8+ T cell, macrophage and B cell function reportedly correlated with neoantigen-specific CD4+ T cells.

TCRdb's copy holds only in-frame clones and misses some; the assay was immunoSEQ multiplex PCR. The top ten hold approximately 3.5% of the sample, which has approximately 110,000 clones, approximately 92% seen once. The chain couples TRBV4-2 to TRBJ2-3, with 9 positions matching TRBD2. Specimen: peripheral blood. The receptor comes from a human donor with melanoma. The CDR3 coding sequence is TGTGCCAGCAGCCAAGAGCGGCGGGGGGGAGGGGATACGCAGTATTTT. Protein: CASSQERRGGGDTQYF.